The present TCR beta chain was sequenced within a study of blood T cells in healthy people across ages. Sample-barcoded 5' priming and a J-beta primer mix drove a second PCR of roughly 7 to 11 cycles. The yield of each sample was at least 2.5 million CDR3-containing paired-end reads. One entry per CDR3 protein results from TCRdb running MiXCR on the 5' RACE reads. Of some 1.5 million distinct CDR3 sequences detected, 28% appear once; the ten largest clones hold about 8%. For this clonotype: No antigen is known for it.

Study-wide points: Naive CD4+ cell counts and diversity both ran higher in long-lived than in aged donors. Nothing was known about donor CMV status, and this possibly confounded expanded clonotype changes.

Deletions cut 7 bases from V and 5 bases from J, with 20 bases between. CDR1 is SNHLY and CDR2 is FYNNEI in the germline V gene. The CDR3 extends over 15 amino acids. The gene calls are TRBV2 and TRBJ1-2; D may be TRBD1 (6 bases). The sequenced sample consisted of blood. The clonotype comes from a woman aged 25 to 39 in good health. The CDR3 region has the DNA TGTGCCAGCACAAATAACCGGGAAGGGGGTTATGGCTACACCTTC. Translating it yields CASTNNREGGYGYTF.